Given below is one T cell receptor beta chain in context. This sample is part of a study of blood T cells in healthy people across ages. Trimming removed 2 bases from V and 11 bases from J, with 15 bases in between. The CDR3 runs 13 residues. The germline V gene has CDR1 MNHEY and CDR2 SVGEGT. PCR was performed a second time for 7 to 11 cycles using a sample-barcoded 5' primer and a J-beta primer mix. Unique molecular identifiers of 12 random nucleotides labeled each cDNA. Using its own MiXCR run on the 5' RACE reads, TCRdb lists one record per CDR3 protein. The sample contains some 900,000 distinct CDR3 sequences, approximately 49% of which appear only once.

This clonotype was obtained from a man aged 25-45 years in good health. The rearrangement links TRBV6-2 or TRBV6-3 to TRBJ2-5, with no clear D. Sequencing was carried out using blood. CDR3 bases: TGTGCCAGCAGTTACGCCTTGGGGTATGAGCAGTACTTC. Translated, it gives CASSYALGYEQYF.